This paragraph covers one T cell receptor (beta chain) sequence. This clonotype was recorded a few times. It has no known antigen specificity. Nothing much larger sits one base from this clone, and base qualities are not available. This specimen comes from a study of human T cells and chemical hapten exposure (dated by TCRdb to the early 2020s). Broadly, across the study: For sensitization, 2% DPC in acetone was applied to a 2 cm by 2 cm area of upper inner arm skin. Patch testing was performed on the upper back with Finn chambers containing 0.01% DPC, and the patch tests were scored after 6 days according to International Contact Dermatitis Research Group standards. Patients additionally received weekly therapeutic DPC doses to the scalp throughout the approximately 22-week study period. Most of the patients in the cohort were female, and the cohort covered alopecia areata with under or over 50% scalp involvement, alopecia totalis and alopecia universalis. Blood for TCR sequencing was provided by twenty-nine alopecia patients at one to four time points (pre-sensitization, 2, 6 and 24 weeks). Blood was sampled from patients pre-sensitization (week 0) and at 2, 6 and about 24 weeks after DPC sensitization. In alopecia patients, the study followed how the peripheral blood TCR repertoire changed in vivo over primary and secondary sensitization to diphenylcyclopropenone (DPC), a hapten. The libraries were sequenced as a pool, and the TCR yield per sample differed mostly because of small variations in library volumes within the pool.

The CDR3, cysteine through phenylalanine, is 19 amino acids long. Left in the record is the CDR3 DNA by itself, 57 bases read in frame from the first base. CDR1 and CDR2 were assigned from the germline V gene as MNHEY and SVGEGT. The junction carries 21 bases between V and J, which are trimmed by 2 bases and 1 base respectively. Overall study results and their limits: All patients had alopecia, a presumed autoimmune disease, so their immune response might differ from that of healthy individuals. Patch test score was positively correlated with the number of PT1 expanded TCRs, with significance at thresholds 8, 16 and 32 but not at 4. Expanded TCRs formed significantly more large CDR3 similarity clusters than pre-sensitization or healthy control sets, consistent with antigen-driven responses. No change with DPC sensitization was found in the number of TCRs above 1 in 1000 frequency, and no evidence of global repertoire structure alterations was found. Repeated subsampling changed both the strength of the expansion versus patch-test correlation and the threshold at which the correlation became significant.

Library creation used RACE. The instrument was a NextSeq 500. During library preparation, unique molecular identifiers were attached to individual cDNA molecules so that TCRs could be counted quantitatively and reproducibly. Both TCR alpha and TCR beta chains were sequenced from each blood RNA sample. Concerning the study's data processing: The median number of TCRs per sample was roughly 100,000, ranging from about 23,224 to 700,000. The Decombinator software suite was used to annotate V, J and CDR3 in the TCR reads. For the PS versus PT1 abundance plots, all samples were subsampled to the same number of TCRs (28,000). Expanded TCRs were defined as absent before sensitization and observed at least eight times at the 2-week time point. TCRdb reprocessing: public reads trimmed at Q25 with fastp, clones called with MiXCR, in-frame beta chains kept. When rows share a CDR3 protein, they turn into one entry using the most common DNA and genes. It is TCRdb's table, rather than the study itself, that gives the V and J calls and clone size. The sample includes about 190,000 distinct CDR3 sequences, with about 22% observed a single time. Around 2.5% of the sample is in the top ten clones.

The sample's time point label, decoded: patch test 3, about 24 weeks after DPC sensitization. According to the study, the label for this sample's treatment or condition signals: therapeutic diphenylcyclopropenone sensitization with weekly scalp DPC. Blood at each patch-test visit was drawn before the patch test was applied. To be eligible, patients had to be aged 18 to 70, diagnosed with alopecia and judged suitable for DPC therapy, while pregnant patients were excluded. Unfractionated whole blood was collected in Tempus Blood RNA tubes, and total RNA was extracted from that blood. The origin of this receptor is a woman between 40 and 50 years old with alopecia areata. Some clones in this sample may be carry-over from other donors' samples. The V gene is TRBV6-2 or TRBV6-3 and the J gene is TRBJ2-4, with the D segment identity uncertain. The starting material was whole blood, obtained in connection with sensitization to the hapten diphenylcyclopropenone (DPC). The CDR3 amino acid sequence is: CASSYDGGIPAPAKNIQYF. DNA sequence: TGTGCCAGCAGTTACGACGGTGGGATCCCTGCCCCCGCCAAAAACATTCAGTACTTC.